In its sample, the clone carrying this T cell receptor (beta chain) was seen a few times. Its specificity is not known. This same CDR3 is encoded by further DNA sequences in the sample. The data stem from a study of cytomegalovirus exposure and HLA in healthy donors. Across the whole study: Approximately 200 million T cells yielded approximately 110 million unique TCR beta sequences in earlier analysis. Whole-study findings and limits: HLA allele associations emerged for around 15,000 TCR beta sequences in a later analysis, at 0.05 false discovery rate. A later analysis found most CMV-associated TCR beta chains apparently HLA-restricted.

V shed 4 bases and J shed 4 bases, with 4 bases lying between them. CDR3 length: 10 residues. Per germline, CDR1 SQVTM and CDR2 ANQGSEA. Both 60 Vbeta primers and 13 Jbeta primers went into the PCR. TCRdb's table, derived via immunoSEQ multiplex PCR, lists solely in-frame clones and lacks some. The data show 150,000 or so clones, approximately 70% seen once. The clonotype was recovered from a woman aged 55 to 70 in good health and CMV-seropositive. The sample comprised PBMCs. The chain has TRBV29-1 and TRBJ1-1; D is unresolved. The CDR3 bases are TGCAGCGTTGTTCTCACTGAAGCTTTCTTT. Protein product: CSVVLTEAFF. Full variable domain (remainder filled in from reference TRBV29-1 and TRBJ1-1): SAVISQKPSRDICQRGTSLTIQCQVDSQVTMMFWYRQQPGQSLTLIATANQGSEATYESGFVIDKFPISRPNLTFSTLTVSNMSPEDSSIYLCSVVLTEAFFGQGTRLTVV.